The 26 T cell receptor beta chains presented below share a single source sample, sequenced in a study of cytomegalovirus exposure and HLA in healthy donors. The PCR had 60 Vbeta and 13 Jbeta primers. The assay was immunoSEQ multiplex PCR, and TCRdb's table has in-frame clones only and misses some. The sample shows about 190,000 clones, 80% of them seen only once. Sequences were obtained from PBMCs. Receptors originate from a woman aged 35 to 49 in good health and CMV-seronegative.

This clone was counted once. The V and J genes are TRBV6-6 and TRBJ1-5; 7 bases line up with TRBD1. Germline V gives CDR1 MNHNY, CDR2 SVGAGI (reference sequence). This CDR3 has 15 amino acids. V lost 6 bases to trimming and J lost 4 bases; unmatched junction nucleotides: 9. The CDR3 sequence: CASSPRQGTNQPQHF. CDR3 DNA sequence: TGTGCCAGCAGCCCCCGACAGGGTACGAATCAGCCCCAGCATTTT.

The chain uses TRBV28 and TRBJ1-1, with 8 bases that match TRBD1. The CDR3 is 16 residues long. Germline trimming cut 4 bases from V and 11 bases from J; bases unmatched to any gene: 18. CDR1 and CDR2 from the germline V gene are MDHEN and SYDVKM. The CDR3 loop is CASSSGGAEKGGIAFF. For the CDR3, the DNA is TGTGCCAGCAGTTCAGGGGGCGCGGAGAAAGGGGGGATTGCTTTCTTT.

J is TRBJ2-1 and V is TRBV6-6; D is possibly TRBD2 (6 bases). Trimming pared 6 bases from V and 8 bases from J, leaving 11 bases between. Germline loops: CDR1 MNHNY, CDR2 SVGAGI (reference sequence). The CDR3 is 12 amino acids. The CDR3 bases are TGTGCCAGCAGCAGAATAGCGGATGAGCAGTTCTTC. As protein: CASSRIADEQFF.

The V call is TRBV7-3, the J call TRBJ1-1; no clear D gene. The CDR3 sequence is 14 residues long. V was pared by 4 bases and J by 3 bases, with 12 bases between. In germline, CDR1 is SGHTA, CDR2 FQGTGA. The CDR3 region has the DNA TGTGCCAGCAGCTCAGAACACAGATACACTGAAGCTTTCTTT. This sequence encodes CASSSEHRYTEAFF.

This rearrangement joins TRBV7-2 to TRBJ2-1; D is perhaps TRBD1 (6 bases). The V and J ends lost 3 bases and 6 bases respectively, with 15 bases between them. The CDR3 is made up of 15 amino acids. CDR1 and CDR2 from the germline V gene are SGHTA and FQGNSA. The CDR3 region has the DNA TGTGCCAGCAGCTTCTTCCAGGGGTTTGGCAATGAGCAGTTCTTC. Residues: CASSFFQGFGNEQFF.

This clone appeared a few times. V is TRBV27 and J is TRBJ2-1; maybe TRBD2 (5 bases). This CDR3 is built from 13 residues. Trimming left V 2 bases short and J 4 bases short, with 6 bases between. Germline loops: CDR1 MNHEY, CDR2 SMNVEV (reference sequence). CDR3 residues: CASSLREYNEQFF. CDR3 nucleotides: TGTGCCAGCAGTTTAAGGGAGTACAATGAGCAGTTCTTC.

This clone was seen a few times. The chain uses TRBV10-2 and TRBJ1-5; 7 bases agree with TRBD1. V lost 6 bases to trimming and J lost 5 bases; unmatched junction nucleotides: 7. The CDR3 consists of 14 residues. CDR1 and CDR2 from the germline V gene are WSHSY and SAAADI. The CDR3 loop reads CASRDGTEYQPQHF. The CDR3 nucleotides are TGCGCCAGCAGAGACGGGACAGAATATCAGCCCCAGCATTTT.

The rearrangement joins TRBV7-3 to TRBJ2-1, with a tentative D call TRBD2 (5 bases). This CDR3 comprises 13 residues. Trimming left V 2 bases short and J 7 bases short, with 9 bases between. Germline V lookup: CDR1 SGHTA, CDR2 FQGTGA. CDR3 DNA sequence: TGTGCCAGCAGCTTATACCGGGGAAATGAGCAGTTCTTC. This translates into CASSLYRGNEQFF.

The chain recombines TRBV18 with TRBJ2-1; 11 bases are shared with TRBD2. Trimming cost V 3 bases and J 3 bases; bases outside gene matches: 4. The CDR3 consists of 16 residues. Germline values: CDR1 KGHSH, CDR2 LQKENI. The DNA for the CDR3 is TGTGCCAGCTCACCCGGGACTAGCGGATTCTACAATGAGCAGTTCTTC. This translates into CASSPGTSGFYNEQFF.

The CDR3 DNA reads as TGTGCCAGTAGTATAGGGGGCGGGAGGGCCCTCGGATCTGATACGCAGTATTTT. Its translation is CASSIGGGRALGSDTQYF. The chain joins TRBV19 to TRBJ2-3, with 9 bases aligning to TRBD2. V dropped 1 base and J dropped 6; count of bases not matched to a gene: 14. CDR3 size: 18 residues. Looked up from germline, CDR1 is LNHDA and CDR2 is SQIVND (reference sequence).

This chain links TRBV4-3 with TRBJ2-1; 9 bases line up with TRBD2. Germline CDR1 and CDR2: LGHNA and YSLEER. The CDR3 is made up of 16 amino acids. The V segment lost 3 bases and the J segment 3 bases; nucleotides outside the gene matches: 6. Written as DNA, the CDR3 is TGCGCCAGCAGCCAGACTCTAGCGGGGAACTACAATGAGCAGTTCTTC. It codes for CASSQTLAGNYNEQFF.

The chain has TRBV2 and TRBJ1-2; D unresolved. V gave up 4 bases and J gave up 3 bases, with 6 bases separating them. CDR3 length: 12 residues. Germline-derived CDR1 and CDR2 are SNHLY and FYNNEI. The CDR3 sequence is CASSGLYYGYTF. CDR3 nucleotide sequence: TGTGCCAGCAGTGGGCTGTACTATGGCTACACCTTC.

The chain employs TRBV7-2 and TRBJ2-3; 9 bases map to TRBD1. The junction had 8 bases not matched to a gene; V was cut back by 5 bases and J by 5 bases. This CDR3 spans 15 amino acids. Germline V gene lookup returns CDR1 SGHTA and CDR2 FQGNSA. CDR3 amino acids: CASSQRDRVGDTQYF. The CDR3 DNA is TGTGCCAGCAGCCAGAGGGACAGGGTAGGAGATACGCAGTATTTT.

This rearrangement joins TRBV7-2 to TRBJ2-7, with 9 bases identical to TRBD2. Trimming at V came to 4 bases and at J to 4 bases, leaving 8 bases not matched to a gene. There are 15 residues in the CDR3. CDR1 and CDR2 from the germline V gene are SGHTA and FQGNSA. CDR3 amino acids: CASSSLAGEGYEQYF. CDR3 in DNA: TGTGCCAGCAGCTCCTTAGCGGGAGAGGGGTACGAGCAGTACTTC.

The chain combines TRBV7-9 with TRBJ2-2; 8 positions match TRBD1. Losses at the gene ends were 3 bases for V and 4 bases for J; bases not matched to a gene: 7. This CDR3 is 16 amino acids long. The germline gives CDR1 SEHNR, CDR2 FQNEAQ (reference sequence). This CDR3 is CASSFSGGVITGELFF. CDR3 DNA sequence: TGTGCCAGCAGCTTCTCAGGGGGCGTTATCACCGGGGAGCTGTTTTTT.

The chain recombines TRBV4-1 with TRBJ2-7; 7 positions agree with TRBD1. After removal of 0 bases from V and 2 bases from J, the junction contained 4 bases not matched to a gene. There are 15 residues in the CDR3. Germline-derived CDR1 and CDR2 are MGHRA and YSYEKL. DNA for the CDR3: TGCGCCAGCAGCCAAGAGGGACAGAGAACCTACGAGCAGTACTTC. Protein sequence: CASSQEGQRTYEQYF.

The V call is TRBV19, the J call TRBJ2-6; D unclear. The CDR3 loop spans 13 amino acids. V dropped 6 bases and J dropped 0 bases, with 3 bases sitting between them. The V gene's germline CDR1 is LNHDA and CDR2 SQIVND (reference sequence). The CDR3 coding sequence is TGTGCCAGTAGCTCCTCTGGGGCCAACGTCCTGACTTTC. This translates into CASSSSGANVLTF. Based on the CDR3 plus reference TRBV19 and TRBJ2-6, the full variable domain is DGGITQSPKYLFRKEGQNVTLSCEQNLNHDAMYWYRQDPGQGLRLIYYSQIVNDFQKGDIAEGYSVSREKKESFPLTVTSAQKNPTAFYLCASSSSGANVLTFGAGSRLTVL.

This clone has a handful of counts. The CDR3 DNA reads as TGTGCCAGCAGCCCCCGACAGGGGGGGACTGAAGCTTTCTTT. Translated, it gives CASSPRQGGTEAFF. J is TRBJ1-1 and V is TRBV7-2, with 9 bases matching TRBD1. CDR1 and CDR2 from the germline V gene are SGHTA and FQGNSA. This CDR3 has 14 amino acids. Trimming cost V 5 bases and J 5 bases; bases outside gene matches: 6.

The rearrangement links TRBV25-1 to TRBJ1-2; the match to TRBD1 covers 7 bases. The V gene's germline CDR1 is MGHDK and CDR2 SYGVNS. J lost 8 bases, V lost 7 bases, and 10 bases had no gene match. The CDR3 sequence is 13 residues long. CDR3 DNA sequence: TGTGCCAGCACGACAGGGTGGGAAAGCGGCTACACCTTC. Its protein product is CASTTGWESGYTF.

This chain links TRBV7-3 with TRBJ2-1; D possibly corresponds to TRBD2 (6 bases). V was trimmed by 1 base and J by 10 bases, leaving 14 bases between them. CDR3 length: 14 residues. The germline CDR1 and CDR2 sequences are SGHTA and FQGTGA. The CDR3 DNA sequence: TGTGCCAGCAGCTTAAGCCGGGACTCCAGCGAGCAGTTCTTC. This encodes CASSLSRDSSEQFF.

This chain links TRBV6-5 with TRBJ2-7, with D possibly TRBD1 on 5 matching bases. Trimming removed 4 bases at V and 7 bases at J, with 20 bases between. The germline CDR1 and CDR2 sequences are MNHEY and SVGAGI. The CDR3 is 15 residues long. In nucleotides, the CDR3 is TGTGCCAGCAGTTTTGGCAGGGCGAGCGACGGGGAGCAGTACTTC. Translation: CASSFGRASDGEQYF.

This clone has only a few counts. The chain carries TRBV7-2 and TRBJ2-3; no firm D call. This CDR3 is built from 14 residues. V lost 5 bases, J lost 4 bases, and 13 bases lay in between. Germline V gene data show CDR1 as SGHTA and CDR2 as FQGNSA. The CDR3 reads CASSLPVAADTQYF. The CDR3 DNA reads TGTGCCAGCAGCCTCCCAGTAGCCGCAGATACGCAGTATTTT.

V gene TRBV9 combines with J gene TRBJ2-2; a weak D match, TRBD2 (6 bases). Per germline, CDR1 SGDLS and CDR2 YYNGEE. Trimming left V 0 bases short and J 0 bases short, with 12 bases between. CDR3 length equals 17 residues. CDR3 protein: CASSVVERASNTGELFF. For the CDR3, the DNA is TGTGCCAGCAGCGTAGTCGAGCGGGCCTCGAACACCGGGGAGCTGTTTTTT.

The rearrangement links TRBV7-2 to TRBJ2-2, with 10 nucleotides matching TRBD2. Germline CDR1 is SGHTA and CDR2 is FQGNSA. The CDR3 contains 17 residues. V dropped 4 bases and J dropped 7; count of bases not matched to a gene: 12. DNA for the CDR3: TGTGCCAGCAGCTCCCCTGGGAGCGGGAGGGCCGGCGGGGAGCTGTTTTTT. Its protein product is CASSSPGSGRAGGELFF.

The chain recombines TRBV7-9 with TRBJ1-2, with D maybe TRBD1 (6 bases). V lost 5 bases and J 4 bases, leaving 14 bases between the germline ends. This CDR3 is built from 14 residues. Per germline, CDR1 SEHNR and CDR2 FQNEAQ (reference sequence). CDR3 DNA sequence: TGTGCCAGCAGCGTAACAGGGTCGGTCTATGGCTACACCTTC. Translated, it gives CASSVTGSVYGYTF.

The genes are TRBV7-8 and TRBJ2-7; tentatively, D is TRBD1 (6 bases). Germline loops: CDR1 SGHVS, CDR2 FQNEAQ. The CDR3 consists of 16 residues. Trimming stripped 3 bases from V and 3 bases from J, with 18 bases between. CDR3 region: CASSLSARTANYEQYV. The CDR3 DNA reads as TGTGCCAGCAGCTTGAGCGCCAGGACAGCAAACTACGAGCAGTACGTC.